This T cell receptor (beta chain) was recovered during a study of T cells in tuberculosis. Study results and limitations: The stringent gate may have excluded weak CD1B-GMM tetramer binders.

Sorting used thawed, overnight-rested PBMC stained with anti-CD3, a viability dye and GMM-loaded CD1B tetramer. The CD1B tetramers carried C32 glucose monomycolate purified from Rhodococcus equi. Only in-frame clones appear in the TCRdb table, and some are missing; sequencing was by immunoSEQ multiplex PCR. The table records 50,000 or so clones, 88% of them present only once. This TCR came from an adult woman with latent tuberculosis. The sequenced material came from CD1b-GMM tetramer-negative cells sorted from PBMCs.

The CDR3 here is CASSVGGQGRSPLHF. Written as DNA, the CDR3 is TGTGCCAGCAGCGTAGGAGGACAGGGCCGTTCACCCCTCCACTTT. V is TRBV9 and J is TRBJ1-6, with 8 bases aligning to TRBD1. V shed 0 bases, J shed 9 bases, and the junction held 5 bases outside the gene matches. Looked up from germline, CDR1 is SGDLS and CDR2 is YYNGEE. The CDR3 loop spans 15 amino acids. Filled out from reference TRBV9 and TRBJ1-6, the complete variable domain reads DSGVTQTPKHLITATGQRVTLRCSPRSGDLSVYWYQQSLDQGLQFLIQYYNGEERAKGNILERFSAQQFPDLHSELNLSSLELGDSALYFCASSVGGQGRSPLHFGNGTRLTVT.